The clone carrying this T cell receptor beta chain was seen ten or more times. The sample originates from a study of prognosis after radiotherapy for stage I lung cancer. Study-level background: Radiotherapy was SBRT in 3 to 5 fractions with a biologically effective dose of at least 100 Gy. After radiotherapy, 15 showed no significant progression while four developed distant metastases (median about seven months).

The CDR3 loop spans 14 amino acids. Germline values: CDR1 SNHLY, CDR2 FYNNEI. V was pared by 6 bases and J by 5 bases, with 9 bases of the junction left unmatched. With two-round multiplex PCR, TCR beta CDR3 sequences were amplified from genomic DNA. Every TRBV and TRBJ gene had its own specific primer in first-round PCR. MiXCR was run by TCRdb on the multiplex PCR reads, yielding one entry per CDR3 protein. The sample lists 20,000 to 25,000 distinct CDR3 sequences, about 46% seen once, with 25% to 35% in the top ten. All patients showed node-negative disease on CT and PET/CT and lacked prior chemotherapy, radiotherapy or other malignancies.

Sequences were derived from PBMCs, sampled before or after stereotactic body radiation therapy (not recorded which). This chain uses TRBV2 with TRBJ1-1, with 7 bases aligning to TRBD1. The receptor was isolated from a donor aged 50 or older with non-small cell lung cancer. The CDR3 DNA sequence: TGTGCCAGCAGGATTTCGACAGGGCCTACTGAAGCTTTCTTT. This codes for CASRISTGPTEAFF.